This T cell receptor beta chain was identified during a study of T cells in localized non-small cell lung cancer. Points from the study as a whole: In adjacent lung, a median roughly 53 of the top 100 tumor clones were found. Investigators sequenced only a single tumor region, leaving heterogeneity possible.

Method: immunoSEQ multiplex PCR; TCRdb's copy keeps in-frame clones and lacks some. The sample shows more than 35,000 clones, around nine tenths of them seen only once. V lost 4 bases, J lost 4 bases, and 1 base stayed unmatched. The CDR3 contains 13 residues. Germline V gene sequence: CDR1 KGHSH, CDR2 LQKENI. With respect to this clone: Its antigen is not identified.

The origin of this receptor is a female donor older than 55 with stage I lung adenocarcinoma. Material: peripheral blood, obtained before any cancer treatment. The J gene is TRBJ1-1, the V gene TRBV18; 9 bases align to TRBD1. This chain's CDR3 is CASSRTGVTEAFF. The CDR3 DNA sequence: TGTGCCAGCTCACGGACAGGGGTCACTGAAGCTTTCTTT.